The 6 T cell receptor beta chains below all came from one sample that was sequenced in a study of response to subunit inactivated influenza vaccine. TCRdb used MiXCR to reprocess the RT-PCR reads, holding one entry per CDR3 protein. This table holds over 650,000 distinct CDR3 sequences, 15% to 20% found once. The material sequenced was PBMCs from blood, taken 5 days after vaccination. These receptors were taken from a man aged 50-59 years who received an inactivated influenza vaccine.

This clonotype was counted between two and nine times. The chain carries TRBV5-1 and TRBJ2-5; 7 bases match TRBD2. The germline V gene encodes CDR1 SGHRS and CDR2 YFSETQ. The length of the CDR3 is 14 residues. V gave up 4 bases and J gave up 3 bases; unmatched junction bases: 6. CDR3 region: CASSHSGTKETQYF. The CDR3 DNA follows: TGCGCCAGCAGCCATTCTGGGACTAAAGAGACCCAGTACTTC. The complete variable domain, with remaining parts taken from reference TRBV5-1 and TRBJ2-5, reads KAGVTQTPRYLIKTRGQQVTLSCSPISGHRSVSWYQQTPGQGLQFLFEYFSETQRNKGNFPGRFSGRQFSNSRSEMNVSTLELGDSALYLCASSHSGTKETQYFGPGTRLLVL.

This clonotype was seen a handful of times. The chain carries TRBV28 and TRBJ2-5; D is perhaps TRBD2 (6 bases). Trimming took off 8 bases at V and 5 bases at J, with 12 bases between the two ends. CDR3 length: 12 residues. CDR1 is MDHEN, CDR2 SYDVKM, per germline. The chain's CDR3 is CASATSEETQYF. CDR3 coding DNA: TGTGCCAGCGCGACTAGTGAGGAGACCCAGTACTTC.

The chain carries TRBV4-2 and TRBJ2-1; no clear D gene. Germline V gene data show CDR1 as LGHNA and CDR2 as YNFKEQ. Between the trimmed V and J ends, which lost 1 base and 10 bases, there was a span of 8 bases. The CDR3 has 12 residues. The CDR3 is CASSQVEREQFF. CDR3 nucleotides: TGTGCCAGCAGCCAAGTAGAGAGGGAGCAGTTCTTC.

This chain links TRBV20-1 with TRBJ2-7, with D unclear. Between the trimmed V and J ends, which lost 4 bases and 1 base, there was a span of 8 bases. CDR1 is DFQATT, CDR2 SNEGSKA, per germline (reference sequence). This CDR3 has 12 residues. CDR3 DNA sequence: TGCAGTGCTACCCCAGGATCCTACGAGCAGTACTTC. It translates to CSATPGSYEQYF.

This clonotype was observed a few times. The chain uses TRBV5-5 and TRBJ1-3; the D is unclear. This CDR3 is built from 14 residues. The germline V gene has CDR1 SGHKS and CDR2 YYEKEE (reference sequence). The germline V and J ends were trimmed by 0 bases and 7 bases, with 11 bases remaining between them. In DNA form, the CDR3 reads TGTGCCAGCAGCTTGGATTACGGTGGCAACACCATATATTTT. It encodes CASSLDYGGNTIYF.

The chain carries TRBV5-1 and TRBJ2-1; 8 nucleotides line up with TRBD1. The CDR3 covers 13 residues. Germline assignment: CDR1 SGHRS and CDR2 YFSETQ. V lost 4 bases to trimming and J lost 13 bases; unmatched junction nucleotides: 10. CDR3 DNA: TGCGCCAGCAGCGTTGGACAGGGTAGGGAACAGTTCTTC. Translation gives CASSVGQGREQFF.